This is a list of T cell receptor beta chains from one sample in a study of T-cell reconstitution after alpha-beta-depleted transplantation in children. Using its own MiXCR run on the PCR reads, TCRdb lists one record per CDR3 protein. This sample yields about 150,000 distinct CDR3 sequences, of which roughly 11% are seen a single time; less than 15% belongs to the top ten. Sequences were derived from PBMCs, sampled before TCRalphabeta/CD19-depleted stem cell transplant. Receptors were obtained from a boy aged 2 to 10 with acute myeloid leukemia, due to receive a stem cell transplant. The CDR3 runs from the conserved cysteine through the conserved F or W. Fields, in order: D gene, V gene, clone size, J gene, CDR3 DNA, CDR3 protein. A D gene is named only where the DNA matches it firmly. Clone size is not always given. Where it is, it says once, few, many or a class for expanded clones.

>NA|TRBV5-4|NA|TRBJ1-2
TGTGCCAGCAGCTTTAAAGGGGCGGGGAACTATGGCTCCACCTTC
CASSFKGAGNYGSTF
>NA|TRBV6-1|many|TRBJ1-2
TGTGCCAGCAGCGACCCTTTGGTAAACTATGGCTACACCTTC
CASSDPLVNYGYTF
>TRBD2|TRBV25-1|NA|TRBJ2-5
TGTGCCAGCAGTGAAGGGAGGGGCGGGGAGACCCAGTACTTC
CASSEGRGGETQYF
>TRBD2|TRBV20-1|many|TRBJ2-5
TGCAGTGCTAGAGCGTTACTAGCGGGGGCCCAAGAGACCCAGTACTTC
CSARALLAGAQETQYF
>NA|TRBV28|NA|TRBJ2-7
TGTGCCACCAGCCCGTCGGCGGGGTACGAGCAGTACTTC
CATSPSAGYEQYF
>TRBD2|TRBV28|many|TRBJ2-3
TGTGCCAGCAGTTCCCCGGGAGGGAACAAAGATACGCAGTATTTT
CASSSPGGNKDTQYF
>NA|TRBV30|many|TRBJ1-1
TGTGCCTGGATAGGGGACCGTTACACTGAAGCTTTCTTT
CAWIGDRYTEAFF
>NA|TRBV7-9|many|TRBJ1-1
TGTGCCAGCAGCTTAAGCGGGGGCACCACTGAAGCTTTCTTT
CASSLSGGTTEAFF
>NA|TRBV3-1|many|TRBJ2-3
TGTGCCAGCAGCGACCCAGGACTCACAGATACGCAGTATTTT
CASSDPGLTDTQYF
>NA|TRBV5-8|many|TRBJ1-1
TGTGCCAGCAGCTTCGTTCCGGGGGTCGCTGAAGCTTTCTTT
CASSFVPGVAEAFF
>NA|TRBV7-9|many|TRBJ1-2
TGTGCCAGCAGCTTAGCCGGCAGGACCGGCTATGGCTACACCTTC
CASSLAGRTGYGYTF
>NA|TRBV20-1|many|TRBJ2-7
TGCAGTGCCCCACTTGTGGAGAGAGGAAGCTACGAGCAGTACTTC
CSAPLVERGSYEQYF
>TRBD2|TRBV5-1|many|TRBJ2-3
TGCGCCAGCAGCCCAGGACTAGATTTGGATACGCAGTATTTT
CASSPGLDLDTQYF
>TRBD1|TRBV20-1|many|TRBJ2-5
TGCAGTGCTAGAAGGGGGCAGGGGGAGACCCAGTACTTC
CSARRGQGETQYF
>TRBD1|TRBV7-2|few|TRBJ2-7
TGTGCCAGCAGCCCCGGACAGGGTAAAACCCGCTACGAGCAGTACTTC
CASSPGQGKTRYEQYF
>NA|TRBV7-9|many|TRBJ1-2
TGTGCCAGCAGCTCCACAGGGAACGATGGCTACACCTTC
CASSSTGNDGYTF
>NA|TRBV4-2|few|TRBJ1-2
TGTGCCAGCAGCCCCAGGACGGACCCGGGATACTATGGCTACACCTTC
CASSPRTDPGYYGYTF
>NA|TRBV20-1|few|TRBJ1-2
TGCAGTGCCCACGGTGGCTACACCTTC
CSAHGGYTF
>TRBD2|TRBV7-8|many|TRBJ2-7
TGTGCCAGCAGCCGAGAGAGAAGCGGGGCGCAGTACTTC
CASSRERSGAQYF
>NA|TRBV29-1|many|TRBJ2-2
TGCAGCGTGAAAACCGGGGAGCTGTTTTTT
CSVKTGELFF
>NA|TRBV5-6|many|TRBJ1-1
TGTGCCAGCAGCTTCCATGGCATGAACACTGAAGCTTTCTTT
CASSFHGMNTEAFF
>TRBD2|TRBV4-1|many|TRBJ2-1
TGCGCCAGCAGCCATTCGGCGGGAGTTTACAATGAGCAGTTCTTC
CASSHSAGVYNEQFF
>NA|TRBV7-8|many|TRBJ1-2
TGTGCCAGCAGCTTAGTGAGGCCAGGGCTAGAAGGCTACACCTTC
CASSLVRPGLEGYTF
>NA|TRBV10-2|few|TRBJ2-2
TGCGCCAGCAGACAGGACCCGAACACCGGGGAGCTGTTTTTT
CASRQDPNTGELFF
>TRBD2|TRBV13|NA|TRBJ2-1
TGTGCCAGCAGCCCATACCCGACTAGCGGGGCCAATGAGCAGTTCTTC
CASSPYPTSGANEQFF
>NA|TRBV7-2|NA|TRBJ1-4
TGTGCCAGCAGCTTGGGAGGGGTTAGTGAAAAACTGTTTTTT
CASSLGGVSEKLFF
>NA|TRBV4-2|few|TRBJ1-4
TGTGCCAGCAGCCGATTGGGAACAGAGGGTGAAAAACTGTTTTTT
CASSRLGTEGEKLFF
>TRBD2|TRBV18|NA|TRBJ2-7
TGTGCCAGCTCACCACAGGGACTAGCCCTCTACGAGCAGTACTTC
CASSPQGLALYEQYF
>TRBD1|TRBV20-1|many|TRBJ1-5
TGCAGTGCGGGACAGGTAAATCAGCCCCAGCATTTT
CSAGQVNQPQHF
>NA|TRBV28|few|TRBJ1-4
TGTGCCAGCAGTCCATCCTCAACGGACAGTCGCCTGTTTTTT
CASSPSSTDSRLFF
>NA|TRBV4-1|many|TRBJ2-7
TGCGCCAGCAGCTACGGACAGTACGAGCAGTACTTC
CASSYGQYEQYF
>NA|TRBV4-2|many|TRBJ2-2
TGTGCCAGCAGCCAGGGTAGCGAAAACACCGGGGAGCTGTTTTTT
CASSQGSENTGELFF
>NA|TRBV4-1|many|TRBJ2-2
TGCGCCAGCAGCCAAAGGAGATCGTCCGGGCAGGTGAACACCGGGGAGCTGTTTTTT
CASSQRRSSGQVNTGELFF
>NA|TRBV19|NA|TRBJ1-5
TGTGCCAGTAGTAAGCAGTCCTATAGCAATCAGCCCCAGCATTTT
CASSKQSYSNQPQHF
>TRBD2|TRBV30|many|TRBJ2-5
TGTGCCTGGGGTGCGAGGGGAGGACTAGCGGGGCAAGAGACCCAGTACTTC
CAWGARGGLAGQETQYF
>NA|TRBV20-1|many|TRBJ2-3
TGCAGTGACAAACGGGGAGATACGCAGTATTTT
CSDKRGDTQYF
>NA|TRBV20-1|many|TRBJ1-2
TGCAGTGCTAGAGGTTGGGCAGGGGATAATGGCTACACCTTC
CSARGWAGDNGYTF
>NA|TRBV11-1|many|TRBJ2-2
TGTGCCAGCAGCTTAGCGCGAGGGGTTACAGGGGCGGCTAGCGGTTCGAACACCGGGGAGCTGTTTTTT
CASSLARGVTGAASGSNTGELFF
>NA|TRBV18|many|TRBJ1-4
TGTGCCAGCTCACCACCGGTGGGGCGGGCCGGTAATGAAAAACTGTTTTTT
CASSPPVGRAGNEKLFF
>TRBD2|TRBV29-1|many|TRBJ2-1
TGCAGCGTTGTGAGTACTAGCGGCTACAATGAGCAGTTCTTC
CSVVSTSGYNEQFF